The following is a T cell receptor (beta chain) sequence with its context. It has no known antigen specificity. No clone much larger than this one lies a single base away; base qualities are absent. What the treatment or condition label conveys for this sample: in vitro stimulation with specific CMV peptide epitopes to enrich CMV-specific T cells. The V and J ends are trimmed by 2 bases and 6 bases, leaving 11 bases between them. The CDR3, from cysteine to phenylalanine, totals 13 residues. The read is trimmed to its CDR3 DNA, 39 bases read in frame from base 1. The germline V gene (reference sequence) provides CDR1 DFQATT and CDR2 SNEGSKA. The data stem from a study of T cell repertoires in cytomegalovirus infection (dated by TCRdb to between 2018 and 2021). General notes on the study: Peptide stimulations targeted recently identified HLA-C-restricted CMV epitopes, whose presentation resists viral immunomodulation, together with well-studied HLA-B-restricted epitopes. Because public TCR beta signatures pointed to carriage of CMV infection together with the matching HLA type, the HLA type of each donor mattered for the analysis.

The instrument was an Illumina HiSeq 1500. TCRdb reprocessing: public reads trimmed at Q25 with fastp, clones called with MiXCR, in-frame beta chains kept. Each entry merges the rows of one CDR3 protein and shows their most common DNA and genes. This sample comprises approximately 280,000 distinct CDR3 sequences, 20% to 25% of them detected only once. In total, the top ten clones hold about 21% of the sample. The paper's findings and limits, for the study overall: In the ex vivo response, HLA-C-restricted CMV-specific TCR beta clonotypes were dominant, and in two of eight donors the single most frequent clonotype came from this HLA-C-restricted group. Cumulative frequency of public TCR beta family members discriminated carriers of CMV infection plus the relevant HLA type in this cohort and an independent 352-donor cohort.

This receptor was obtained from a human donor in good health (CMV status not recorded). Some clones in this sample may be carry-over from other donors' samples. The rearrangement joined TRBV20-1 to TRBJ2-1; D gene: possibly TRBD2, on 5 matching bases. Sequenced material: cultured PBMCs, taken from culture after CMV antigen stimulation. The CDR3 sequence is CSARNIGLNEQFF. The base sequence is TGCAGTGCTAGAAACATCGGACTCAATGAGCAGTTCTTC.